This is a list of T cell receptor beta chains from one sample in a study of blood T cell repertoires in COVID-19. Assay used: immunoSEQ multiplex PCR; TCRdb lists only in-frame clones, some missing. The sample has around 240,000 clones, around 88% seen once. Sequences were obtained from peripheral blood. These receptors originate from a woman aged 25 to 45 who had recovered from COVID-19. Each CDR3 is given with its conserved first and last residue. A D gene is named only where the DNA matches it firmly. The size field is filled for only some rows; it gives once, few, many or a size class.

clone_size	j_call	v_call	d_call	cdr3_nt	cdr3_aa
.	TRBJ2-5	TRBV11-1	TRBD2	TGTGCCAGCAGCTTCGGACTAGACTCAAAGACCCAGTACTTC	CASSFGLDSKTQYF
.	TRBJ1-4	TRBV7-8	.	TGTGCCAGCAGCTTAGCGGGCACAGCCTCTGAAAAACTGTTTTTT	CASSLAGTASEKLFF
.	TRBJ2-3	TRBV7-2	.	TGTGCCAGCAGCTTAGGGTCCTTTGGCGGGGCGAGGGTAGATACGCAGTATTTT	CASSLGSFGGARVDTQYF
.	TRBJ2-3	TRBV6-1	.	TGTGCCAGCAGTGAATGGACAGCGACCACAGATACGCAGTATTTT	CASSEWTATTDTQYF
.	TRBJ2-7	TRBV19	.	TGTGCCAGTAGTTTCGCGATATCAGGGGTGAGCTCCTACGAGCAGTACTTC	CASSFAISGVSSYEQYF
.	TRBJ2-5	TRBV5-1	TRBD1	TGCGCCAGCAGCTTGTCTCCGACACAGGGGGCTGGGGAGACCCAGTACTTC	CASSLSPTQGAGETQYF
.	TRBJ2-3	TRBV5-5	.	TGTGCCAGCAGCTTCCCCGGTCCCACAGATACGCAGTATTTT	CASSFPGPTDTQYF
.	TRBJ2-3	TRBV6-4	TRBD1	TGTGCCAGCAGTGAATGGGACAGTAGGGCAGATACGCAGTATTTT	CASSEWDSRADTQYF
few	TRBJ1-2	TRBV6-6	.	TGTGCCAGCAGTCCAACCCAGGACAGTTGGTATGGCTACACCTTC	CASSPTQDSWYGYTF
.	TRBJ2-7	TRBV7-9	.	TGTGCCAGCAGCCCCGCACCAGGGTACGAGCAGTACTTC	CASSPAPGYEQYF
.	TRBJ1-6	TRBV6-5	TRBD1	TGTGCCAGCAGTCCCGGGACAGATAATTCACCCCTCCACTTT	CASSPGTDNSPLHF
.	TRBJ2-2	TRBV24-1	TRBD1	TGTGCCACCAGTCCTCTACAGGGGGCGCGCACCGGGGAGCTGTTTTTT	CATSPLQGARTGELFF
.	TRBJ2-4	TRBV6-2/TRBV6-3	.	TGTGCCAGCAGTTACGGGCCGAGCACTGTACTAGCCAAAAACATTCAGTACTTC	CASSYGPSTVLAKNIQYF
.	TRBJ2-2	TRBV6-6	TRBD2	TGTGCCAGCAGCCCTCGAGCGGGGGAGGCCGGGGAGCTGTTTTTT	CASSPRAGEAGELFF
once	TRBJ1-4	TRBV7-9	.	TGTGCCAGCAGCTTACGGGTGGTGACTAATGAAAAACTGTTTTTT	CASSLRVVTNEKLFF
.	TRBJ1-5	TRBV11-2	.	TGTGCCAGCAGCTTAGGCATACTCAGCAATCAGCCCCAGCATTTT	CASSLGILSNQPQHF
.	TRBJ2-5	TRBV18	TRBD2	TGTGCCAGCTCACAAAGCGGGAGCCCCCAAGAGACCCAGTACTTC	CASSQSGSPQETQYF
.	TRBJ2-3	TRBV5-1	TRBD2	TGCGCCAGCAGCTTCCTAGCGGGGAGCTCTAGCACAGATACGCAGTATTTT	CASSFLAGSSSTDTQYF
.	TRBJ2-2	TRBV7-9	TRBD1	TGTGCCAGCAGCTTCGCAGGGGGAGCGAGTACCGGGGAGCTGTTTTTT	CASSFAGGASTGELFF
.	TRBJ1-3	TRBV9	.	TGTGCCAGCAGCGTAGACGGTCCGGGCTCTGGAAACACCATATATTTT	CASSVDGPGSGNTIYF
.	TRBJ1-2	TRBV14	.	TGTGCCAGCAGCCAAGGAGCTAACTATGGCTACACCTTC	CASSQGANYGYTF
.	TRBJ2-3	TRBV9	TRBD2	TGTGCCAGCACCCCATCCGGGGGGGCCCCCACAGATACGCAGTATTTT	CASTPSGGAPTDTQYF
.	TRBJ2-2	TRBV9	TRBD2	TGTGCCAGCAGCGTTGGCGGGGGGGCCGGCCGGGAGCTGTTTTTT	CASSVGGGAGRELFF
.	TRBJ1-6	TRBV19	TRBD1	TGTGCCAGTAGAGACAGGGGGAATTCACCCCTCCACTTT	CASRDRGNSPLHF
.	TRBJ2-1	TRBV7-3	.	TGTGCCAGCAGCTTGGGGGGGCCCCGCTACAATGAGCAGTTCTTC	CASSLGGPRYNEQFF
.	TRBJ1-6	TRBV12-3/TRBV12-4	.	TGTGCCAGCAGTTTAGGTGGGGGGTCACCCCTCCACTTT	CASSLGGGSPLHF
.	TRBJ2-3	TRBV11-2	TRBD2	TGTGCCAGCAGCCAGACTAGCGGGGGGAACCTTGGTGGCGCAGATACGCAGTATTTT	CASSQTSGGNLGGADTQYF
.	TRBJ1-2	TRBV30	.	TGTGCCTGGAGTGGGACAAACCAATACTATGGCTACACCTTC	CAWSGTNQYYGYTF
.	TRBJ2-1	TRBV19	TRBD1	TGTGCCAGTAGTATAGGTGGACAGGGTTTTAGGGATGAGCAGTTCTTC	CASSIGGQGFRDEQFF
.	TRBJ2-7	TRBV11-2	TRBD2	TGTGCCAGCAGCTTAGCTTTAGCGGGGCGGGAGCAGTACTTC	CASSLALAGREQYF
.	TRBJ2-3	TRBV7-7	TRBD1	TGTGCCAGCAGCTTCGGGACAGGGGGCACAGATACGCAGTATTTT	CASSFGTGGTDTQYF
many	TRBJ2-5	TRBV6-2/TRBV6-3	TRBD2	TGTGCCAGCAGCATCGGGACTAGCGGGGGCCTTTACTTC	CASSIGTSGGLYF
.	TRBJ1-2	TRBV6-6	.	TGTGCCAGCAGTTACTCTTGGGAGGCCTATGGCTACACCTTC	CASSYSWEAYGYTF
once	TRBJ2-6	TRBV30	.	TGTGCCTGGAGTTCAGGGGCCAACGTCCTGACTTTC	CAWSSGANVLTF
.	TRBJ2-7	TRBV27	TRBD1	TGTGCCAGCAGCCTTACTACAGGGGGCGAGTACGAGCAGTACTTC	CASSLTTGGEYEQYF
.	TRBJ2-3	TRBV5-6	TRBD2	TGTGCCAGCAGCCGGATACTAGCGGGCCACACAGATACGCAGTATTTT	CASSRILAGHTDTQYF
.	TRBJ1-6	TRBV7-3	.	TGTGCCAGCAGCTTAATGGGCCTAAGACGAATGAGCTCCTATAATTCACCCCTCCACTTT	CASSLMGLRRMSSYNSPLHF
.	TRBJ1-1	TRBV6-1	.	TGTGCCAGCAGTGAGATAGGGAGTACTGAAGCTTTCTTT	CASSEIGSTEAFF
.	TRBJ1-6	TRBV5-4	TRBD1	TGTGCCAGCACACGAGGGGAGACAGGGACATATAATTCACCCCTCCACTTT	CASTRGETGTYNSPLHF
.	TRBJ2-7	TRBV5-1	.	TGCGCCAGCAGCCAGGGACACCCGACCTACGAGCAGTACTTC	CASSQGHPTYEQYF
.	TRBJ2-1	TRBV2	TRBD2	TGTGCCAGCAGTCTCGGACTAGCGGGGTTAAGCTCCTACAATGAGCAGTTCTTC	CASSLGLAGLSSYNEQFF
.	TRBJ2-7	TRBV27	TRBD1	TGTGCCAGCAGTTTGTCCGGGACAGCCTCCTACGAGCAGTACTTC	CASSLSGTASYEQYF